One sample yielded the 17 T cell receptor beta chains listed below, sequenced in a study of naive and memory T cell subsets. A UMI-containing oligonucleotide was joined by 3' ligation to the TCR cDNA template. Amplification of ligated cDNA took four PCR rounds with SP2 and nested alpha and beta constant primers. Each CDR3 protein gets one entry after TCRdb re-called the 5' RACE reads with MiXCR. The table lists tens of thousands of distinct CDR3 sequences, 16% of them singletons. These receptors were collected from a female donor in good health.

This clonotype was seen only a few times. The chain couples TRBV20-1 to TRBJ2-1; 7 nucleotides agree with TRBD2. This CDR3 is built from 16 residues. Trimming at V came to 0 bases and at J to 6 bases, leaving 11 bases not matched to a gene. CDR1 and CDR2 (germline): DFQATT, SNEGSKA (reference sequence). CDR3 in amino acids: CSARDPNGLAANEQFF. CDR3 bases: TGCAGTGCTAGAGATCCGAACGGGCTAGCGGCCAATGAGCAGTTCTTC.

This clonotype was found a few times. J is TRBJ2-6 and V is TRBV7-9, with 11 bases fitting TRBD1. This CDR3 is 21 amino acids long. V shed 5 bases and J 0 bases; nucleotides not matched to a gene: 15. The germline gives CDR1 SEHNR, CDR2 FQNEAQ (reference sequence). In nucleotides, the CDR3 is TGTGCCAGCAGCCCCCTGGGACGTTCCGGGACAGGGGGCTCTGGGGCCAACGTCCTGACTTTC. Amino acid sequence: CASSPLGRSGTGGSGANVLTF.

In its sample, this clonotype was seen a few times. The chain combines TRBV13 with TRBJ2-3, with D possibly being TRBD2 (6 bases). Germline V lookup: CDR1 PRHDT, CDR2 FYEKMQ (reference sequence). V was pared by 5 bases and J by 6 bases, with 12 bases between. The CDR3 is 13 residues long. The CDR3 region is CASSTRDFDTQYF. The CDR3 DNA reads TGTGCCAGCAGCACCCGGGACTTCGATACGCAGTATTTT.

A few counts support this clonotype. The rearrangement links TRBV4-2 to TRBJ2-1; 13 positions agree with TRBD2. Germline loops: CDR1 LGHNA, CDR2 YNFKEQ. J lost 12 bases, V lost 0 bases, and 5 bases had no gene match. The CDR3 covers 15 residues. The DNA of the CDR3 is TGTGCCAGCAGCCAAGAGACTAGCGGGGGGCGAAGGCAGTTCTTC. Translating gives CASSQETSGGRRQFF.

This clonotype was detected many times. This rearrangement joins TRBV6-4 to TRBJ2-1; TRBD2 matches 7 bases. Germline assignment: CDR1 MRHNA and CDR2 SNTAGT. The CDR3 contains 14 residues. V was pared by 6 bases and J by 7 bases, with 9 bases of the junction left unmatched. This CDR3 reads CASSRFGEGNEQFF. The CDR3 bases are TGTGCCAGCAGCAGGTTCGGGGAGGGGAATGAGCAGTTCTTC.

Only a few counts were recorded for this clonotype. V and J are TRBV20-1 and TRBJ1-3; D is uncertain. The germline V gene has CDR1 DFQATT and CDR2 SNEGSKA (reference sequence). Trimming took off 3 bases at V and 2 bases at J, with 23 bases between the two ends. The CDR3 is made up of 18 amino acids. CDR3 sequence: CSASGLGSSTVPGNTIYF. In DNA form, the CDR3 reads TGCAGTGCTAGCGGTCTTGGCAGCTCAACGGTGCCTGGAAACACCATATATTTT.

This clonotype was recorded at least ten times. The genes are TRBV6-6 and TRBJ2-7, with D unresolved. CDR1 is MNHNY, CDR2 SVGAGI, per germline (reference sequence). The germline V and J ends were trimmed by 5 bases and 3 bases, with 8 bases remaining between them. This CDR3 spans 12 amino acids. CDR3 loop: CASSRRDYEQYF. The CDR3 coding sequence is TGTGCCAGCAGTCGGAGAGACTACGAGCAGTACTTC.

This clonotype was found many times. The rearrangement joins TRBV20-1 to TRBJ1-1; D is undetermined. The germline V and J ends were trimmed by 4 bases and 6 bases, with 12 bases remaining between them. Germline CDR1 DFQATT, CDR2 SNEGSKA (reference sequence). The CDR3 is 12 residues long. CDR3 region: CSAIVSFAEAFF. The CDR3 coding sequence is TGCAGTGCTATTGTGTCATTCGCTGAAGCTTTCTTT.

This clonotype was seen a handful of times. This rearrangement joins TRBV7-6 to TRBJ1-5; 9 bases are shared with TRBD1. With 5 bases clipped from V and 3 bases from J, the junction kept 8 bases outside the gene matches. The V gene's germline CDR1 is SGHVS and CDR2 FNYEAQ. CDR3 size: 16 residues. CDR3 DNA sequence: TGTGCCAGCAGCCAATTGGGACAGGGTACCAATCAGCCCCAGCATTTT. Translated: CASSQLGQGTNQPQHF.

This clonotype was seen more than once but under ten times. The V gene is TRBV4-1, the J gene TRBJ1-2; D is uncertain. CDR1 MGHRA and CDR2 YSYEKL come from the germline V gene. Trimming left V 0 bases short and J 10 bases short, with 18 bases between. This CDR3 is built from 15 residues. The CDR3 region is CASSQEIGRPRTYTF. The DNA of the CDR3 is TGCGCCAGCAGCCAAGAAATCGGACGGCCACGCACCTACACCTTC.

This clonotype was counted only a few times. V usage is TRBV9 and J usage is TRBJ2-3, with a possible D match to TRBD1 (5 bases). Germline V gene data show CDR1 as SGDLS and CDR2 as YYNGEE. This CDR3 is 16 amino acids long. V was cut by 0 bases and J by 2 bases, with 13 bases left in between. The CDR3 DNA sequence: TGTGCCAGCAGCGTAGAAGCTAGACAGTCCACAGATACGCAGTATTTT. Its translation: CASSVEARQSTDTQYF.

This clonotype was picked up many times. The chain employs TRBV12-5 and TRBJ2-7; D might be TRBD1 or TRBD2, each matching 5 bases. CDR1 is LGHNT, CDR2 FRNRAP, per germline. The CDR3 totals 16 residues. V dropped 3 bases and J dropped 4 bases, with 19 bases sitting between them. CDR3 sequence reads: CASGFERGYASYEQYF. The DNA of the CDR3 is TGTGCTAGTGGTTTCGAACGGGGCTACGCTTCATACGAGCAGTACTTC.

This clonotype was counted at least ten times. CDR3 sequence reads: CASSFGLAGPTDTQYF. As DNA, the CDR3 is TGTGCCAGCAGCTTTGGACTAGCGGGGCCCACAGATACGCAGTATTTT. The rearrangement uses TRBV7-3 and TRBJ2-3; 12 bases align to TRBD2. Germline V gene sequence: CDR1 SGHTA, CDR2 FQGTGA. J lost 2 bases, V lost 3 bases, and 3 bases had no gene match. The CDR3 loop spans 16 amino acids.

This chain uses TRBV10-2 with TRBJ1-5; 7 bases fit TRBD1. This CDR3 comprises 15 residues. The V segment lost 4 bases and the J segment 1 base; nucleotides outside the gene matches: 4. Germline V gives CDR1 WSHSY, CDR2 SAAADI. The CDR3 coding sequence is TGCGCCAGCAGTGTGAAGGGGGCCAGCAATCAGCCCCAGCATTTT. It encodes CASSVKGASNQPQHF.

This clonotype was counted at least ten times. The rearrangement uses TRBV29-1 and TRBJ2-7, with D tentatively TRBD1 (6 bases). Germline CDR1 reads SQVTM; CDR2 reads ANQGSEA. This CDR3 has 13 amino acids. V lost 1 base and J lost 6, with 13 bases in between. CDR3 sequence reads: CSVEGGQGTEQYF. CDR3 DNA sequence: TGCAGCGTTGAAGGGGGGCAGGGAACCGAGCAGTACTTC.

The CDR3 is CATSRERQFYGYTF. In DNA, the CDR3 is TGTGCCACCAGCAGAGAGAGACAGTTCTATGGCTACACCTTC. The chain employs TRBV15 and TRBJ1-2; D possibly corresponds to TRBD1 (5 bases). Trimming pared 0 bases from V and 4 bases from J, leaving 9 bases between. The germline CDR1 and CDR2 sequences are LNHNV and YYDKDF (reference sequence). The CDR3 sequence is 14 residues long.

This clonotype was counted between two and nine times. The J gene is TRBJ2-5, the V gene TRBV27; TRBD2 matches at 8 bases. The CDR3 is 14 residues long. The germline V gene encodes CDR1 MNHEY and CDR2 SMNVEV (reference sequence). V was clipped by 5 bases and J by 2 bases; unmatched bases: 4. The CDR3: CASSPKRGQETQYF. CDR3 sequence (DNA): TGTGCCAGCAGTCCGAAGCGGGGGCAAGAGACCCAGTACTTC.